This TCR beta chain derives from a study of control samples from healthy donors and cancer patients. The germline gives CDR1 KGHSH, CDR2 LQKENI. The V end lost 2 bases, the J end lost 3 bases, and 6 bases lay between the germline ends. The CDR3 is made up of 13 amino acids. Data came from immunoSEQ multiplex PCR; TCRdb stores just in-frame clones and leaves some out. The repertoire holds approximately 50,000 clones, with around 87% as singletons. The genes are TRBV18 and TRBJ2-3; D tentatively reads TRBD1 or TRBD2 (5 bases each). The source is a man in his 60s with head and neck cancer. The sample was PBMCs. The CDR3 loop reads CASSPGTTDTQYF. The CDR3 bases are TGTGCCAGCTCACCAGGGACGACAGATACGCAGTATTTT. The full variable domain, rest sourced from reference TRBV18 and TRBJ2-3, is NAGVMQNPRHLVRRRGQEARLRCSPMKGHSHVYWYRQLPEEGLKFMVYLQKENIIDESGMPKERFSAEFPKEGPSILRIQQVVRGDSAAYFCASSPGTTDTQYFGPGTRLTVL.